The rows below give T cell receptor beta chains drawn from one sample of a study of T cell repertoires in cytomegalovirus infection. For these TCRs, the target antigens are not known. In TCRdb, the reads were re-called with MiXCR into one record per CDR3 protein. The table records 900,000 to 950,000 distinct CDR3 sequences, about a third of them present only once. The sample consisted of cultured CD8+ T cells from PBMCs, taken from culture after CMV antigen stimulation. The receptors shown here come from a human donor in good health (CMV status not recorded). Some clones in this sample may be carry-over from other donors' samples. Both conserved end residues are trimmed from each CDR3. Each record gives: V gene, clone size, J gene, CDR3 protein. Clone size, where shown, is once, few, many, or a class for clones that have expanded.

TRBV7-9,-,TRBJ2-2,ASSFPGGTTGELF
TRBV4-1,few,TRBJ2-1,ASSLRGGEDNEQF
TRBV11-3,few,TRBJ2-4,ASSTKGSNIQY
TRBV12-3/TRBV12-4,few,TRBJ2-7,ASSRQAYTYEQY
TRBV6-1,-,TRBJ1-4,ASSGKGLLERLF
TRBV5-1,-,TRBJ1-1,ASSLANNYVTATEAF
TRBV15,-,TRBJ1-3,ATRGVDHTIY
TRBV2,-,TRBJ1-5,ASSLGQVGQPQH
TRBV19,-,TRBJ1-6,ASSDRVGNSPLH
TRBV5-6,-,TRBJ2-7,ASSVEQVVHEQY
TRBV29-1,-,TRBJ1-2,SDQTTSYGYT
TRBV5-4,once,TRBJ2-7,ASSVGWDEQY
TRBV7-2,many,TRBJ1-1,ASSLARTGLNTEAF
TRBV6-1,-,TRBJ1-4,ASSKTGGFEKLF
TRBV27,-,TRBJ2-7,ASSWGGGQYHEQY
TRBV7-9,many,TRBJ2-1,ASSSTLASGEQF
TRBV29-1,-,TRBJ2-5,SVVTGGETQY
TRBV12-3/TRBV12-4,few,TRBJ1-2,ASSFATEGQSWGYT
TRBV4-1,once,TRBJ2-5,ASSQDLAYTGYQETQY
TRBV28,-,TRBJ2-1,ASGPLGGGYNEQF
TRBV6-5,few,TRBJ2-2,ASSWTGRSGELF
TRBV14,-,TRBJ1-6,ATAARQDNSPLH
TRBV27,few,TRBJ1-4,ASSLSVEGPNEKLF
TRBV27,-,TRBJ2-2,ASTFAPYTGELF
TRBV27,few,TRBJ1-5,ASSYGTNNQPQH
TRBV5-1,few,TRBJ2-1,ASRSSGLAGYNEQF
TRBV27,-,TRBJ1-5,ATSIMAYQPQH
TRBV4-1,-,TRBJ2-2,ASSQETPTVRNTGELF
TRBV10-3,many,TRBJ1-4,AIRTGTGRNEKLF
TRBV7-3,-,TRBJ1-1,TSSLIPWTGGNTEAF
TRBV12-5,few,TRBJ2-7,ASGLSLRDRGSDEQY
TRBV19,-,TRBJ1-5,ASSIDPPYQPQH
TRBV27,few,TRBJ1-5,ASSLSMGEQPQH
TRBV5-6,few,TRBJ1-2,ASSPGQARPWGYT
TRBV7-1,-,TRBJ1-1,ASSSTQIEYTEAF
TRBV6-1,medium-sized,TRBJ2-3,ASSEFIGGGATDTQY
TRBV6-2/TRBV6-3,-,TRBJ2-2,ASSLTLTNTGELF
TRBV28,-,TRBJ1-1,DSSFDRGYTEAF
TRBV10-3,-,TRBJ2-2,AISEESTGELF
TRBV6-5,-,TRBJ1-2,ASSYSAPRVEGYT
TRBV23-1,-,TRBJ1-1,ASSQSIVREEFTESF
TRBV12-3/TRBV12-4,-,TRBJ1-2,ASSLSGYGDGYT
TRBV19,-,TRBJ2-1,ASSPSTGRWNEQF
TRBV27,few,TRBJ2-3,ASSPSLAGATTDTQY
TRBV2,-,TRBJ2-3,ASQEGLVDTQY
TRBV27,-,TRBJ1-2,ASSRGGRGYT
TRBV5-4,few,TRBJ2-2,ASSLVRGQRNTGELF
TRBV7-8,few,TRBJ2-7,ASSLYDYEQY
TRBV7-2,many,TRBJ2-5,ASSLMGTQY
TRBV12-3/TRBV12-4,-,TRBJ1-4,ASTLYAGQLKEKLF
TRBV2,-,TRBJ1-1,ASSEWDPNTEAF
TRBV19,few,TRBJ1-1,ASSGPGTGGLNTEAF
TRBV9,-,TRBJ1-3,ASSASGTSAYRAIY
TRBV4-1,few,TRBJ2-1,ASSQGLAGADEQF
TRBV4-2,-,TRBJ1-1,ASSQREKMPHTEAF